These T cell receptor beta chains were read from a single sample in a study of PD-L1 blockade in urothelial cancer. TCRdb's copy holds only in-frame clones and misses some; the assay was immunoSEQ multiplex PCR. The table has some 41,000 clones, around 89% seen once. Sequences were derived from PBMCs, sampled around atezolizumab (anti-PD-L1) treatment. The receptors originated from a woman aged 55-69 years with urothelial cancer. Each CDR3 is given with its conserved first and last residue. D genes are given only for firm matches. A clone size is listed for some rows: how often the clone was seen (once, few, many), or a class if it is expanded.

CDR3 | DNA | V | D | J | size
CASSPTRGNHYNEQFF | TGTGCCAGCTCACCAACAAGGGGTAACCACTACAATGAGCAGTTCTTC | TRBV18 | - | TRBJ2-1 | -
CASSLAGLNQPQHF | TGTGCCAGCAGCTTGGCAGGCCTAAATCAGCCCCAGCATTTT | TRBV5-6 | - | TRBJ1-5 | -
CATSRDPDQGRYSNQPQHF | TGTGCCACCAGCAGAGACCCCGATCAGGGGCGATATAGCAATCAGCCCCAGCATTTT | TRBV15 | - | TRBJ1-5 | -
CASSLIGGSDFPDTQYF | TGTGCCAGCAGCTTAATCGGGGGATCCGACTTCCCAGATACGCAGTATTTT | TRBV7-8 | - | TRBJ2-3 | -
CAISAGLAGMYEQYF | TGTGCCATCAGTGCGGGACTAGCGGGGATGTACGAGCAGTACTTC | TRBV10-3 | TRBD2 | TRBJ2-7 | -
CAISEFPSTDTQYF | TGTGCCATCAGTGAGTTCCCTAGCACAGATACGCAGTATTTT | TRBV10-3 | - | TRBJ2-3 | once
CASSYGGSGANVLTF | TGTGCCAGCAGTTACGGAGGCTCTGGGGCCAACGTCCTGACTTTC | TRBV27 | - | TRBJ2-6 | -
CASSIRPGRASSYEQYF | TGTGCCAGCAGTATCCGCCCCGGCAGGGCTAGCTCCTACGAGCAGTACTTC | TRBV2 | - | TRBJ2-7 | -
CASSHPDRGPYNEQFF | TGTGCCAGCAGTCACCCGGACAGGGGGCCCTACAATGAGCAGTTCTTC | TRBV27 | TRBD1 | TRBJ2-1 | -
CSVENLTSGYEQYF | TGCAGCGTTGAAAATCTGACTAGCGGGTACGAGCAGTACTTC | TRBV29-1 | TRBD2 | TRBJ2-7 | -
CASSIQSTDTQYF | TGTGCCAGTAGTATTCAGAGCACAGATACGCAGTATTTT | TRBV19 | - | TRBJ2-3 | -
CASSPPGLASTGELFF | TGTGCCAGCTCACCACCGGGACTAGCATCGACCGGGGAGCTGTTTTTT | TRBV18 | TRBD2 | TRBJ2-2 | -
CASSEYWGSGRKTGELFF | TGTGCCAGCAGTGAATATTGGGGCAGCGGGAGAAAGACCGGGGAGCTGTTTTTT | TRBV6-1 | TRBD2 | TRBJ2-2 | -
CASSFGGRPIQTTDTQYF | TGTGCCAGCAGCTTTGGCGGGAGGCCAATACAAACCACAGATACGCAGTATTTT | TRBV7-9 | TRBD2 | TRBJ2-3 | -
CASSPLTGAHLLNTEAFF | TGTGCCAGCAGCCCACTGACAGGGGCCCACCTCCTGAACACTGAAGCTTTCTTT | TRBV5-4 | TRBD1 | TRBJ1-1 | -
CASSFVWRGTGELFF | TGTGCCAGCAGTTTTGTATGGAGGGGCACCGGGGAGCTGTTTTTT | TRBV27 | - | TRBJ2-2 | -
CASSIVRKTVSAGELFF | TGTGCCAGTAGTATCGTAAGGAAGACAGTCTCGGCCGGGGAGCTGTTTTTT | TRBV19 | - | TRBJ2-2 | few
CASSLAGLSPLHF | TGCGCCAGCAGCTTGGCCGGACTTTCACCCCTCCACTTT | TRBV5-1 | - | TRBJ1-6 | once
CASSLLAGGKYEQYF | TGTGCCAGCAGCTTACTCGCGGGAGGAAAGTACGAGCAGTACTTC | TRBV7-9 | TRBD2 | TRBJ2-7 | -
CASSPRLGITAEAFF | TGTGCCAGCAGTCCTCGTCTCGGGATAACAGCTGAAGCTTTCTTT | TRBV28 | - | TRBJ1-1 | -
CASSLQAGGSYEQYF | TGTGCCAGCAGCTTACAGGCGGGGGGTTCCTACGAGCAGTACTTC | TRBV7-9 | TRBD2 | TRBJ2-7 | -
CASSQAPGETQYF | TGCGCCAGCAGCCAAGCCCCGGGGGAGACCCAGTACTTC | TRBV4-3 | - | TRBJ2-5 | -
CASSLGRGGEKLFF | TGCGCCAGCAGCTTGGGCAGGGGTGGCGAAAAACTGTTTTTT | TRBV5-1 | - | TRBJ1-4 | -
CASETGGDTGELFF | TGTGCCAGTGAGACAGGGGGGGACACCGGGGAGCTGTTTTTT | TRBV6-1 | TRBD1 | TRBJ2-2 | -
CASSRGTGVDQPQHF | TGTGCCAGCAGCCGCGGGACAGGGGTCGATCAGCCCCAGCATTTT | TRBV11-2 | TRBD1 | TRBJ1-5 | few
CASSLVVPGLKNTEAFF | TGTGCCAGCAGCCTAGTGGTCCCGGGACTGAAGAACACTGAAGCTTTCTTT | TRBV7-8 | - | TRBJ1-1 | -
CAITTGQGSSPLHF | TGTGCCATCACAACGGGACAGGGGAGTTCACCCCTCCACTTT | TRBV10-3 | TRBD1 | TRBJ1-6 | -
CATLGRGSLGETQYF | TGTGCCACCCTTGGAAGAGGAAGTCTTGGGGAGACCCAGTACTTC | TRBV6-5 | - | TRBJ2-5 | -
CASSIRGTGTQYF | TGTGCCAGCAGCATACGGGGGACGGGGACCCAGTACTTC | TRBV7-8 | - | TRBJ2-5 | -
CASSPPRGFNGMNTEAFF | TGTGCCAGCAGCCCCCCTAGGGGGTTTAATGGCATGAACACTGAAGCTTTCTTT | TRBV7-2 | - | TRBJ1-1 | -
CASSLWLAGTGELFF | TGTGCCAGCAGCTTGTGGCTAGCGGGAACCGGGGAGCTGTTTTTT | TRBV7-6 | TRBD2 | TRBJ2-2 | once
CASSLGLPRDQPQHF | TGTGCCAGCTCACTAGGACTCCCCCGGGATCAGCCCCAGCATTTT | TRBV18 | - | TRBJ1-5 | -
CASSIRLYNEQFF | TGTGCCAGTAGTATCCGGTTATACAATGAGCAGTTCTTC | TRBV19 | - | TRBJ2-1 | -
CASSQTGTGLYEQYF | TGTGCCAGCAGTCAGACCGGGACAGGCCTCTACGAGCAGTACTTC | TRBV6-5 | TRBD1 | TRBJ2-7 | -
CASSFSTGVNTEAFF | TGCGCCAGCAGCTTTAGTACAGGGGTGAACACTGAAGCTTTCTTT | TRBV5-1 | TRBD1 | TRBJ1-1 | -
CASSSSGSSVNEQFF | TGTGCCAGCAGCTCGAGCGGGAGCAGTGTGAATGAGCAGTTCTTC | TRBV5-4 | TRBD2 | TRBJ2-1 | -